This T cell receptor (beta chain) was documented in a study of shared clonotypes between healthy human individuals. About the study: Aged 18 to 49, the donors were a couple of women and a few men.

TCRdb keeps only in-frame clones here, not all; method: immunoSEQ multiplex PCR. The sample has about 1.1 million clones; about 72% are singletons. The receptor comes from a man aged 18 to 35 in good health. Some clones in this sample may be carry-over from other donors' samples. Sequences were obtained from memory CD4+ T cells from PBMCs. Sample subset: CD45RA-negative fraction.

The CDR3 DNA sequence: TGCGCCAGCAGCCAGACCTTAGGGATGGGGGAGACCCAGTACTTC. Its protein product is CASSQTLGMGETQYF. The V and J genes are TRBV5-1 and TRBJ2-5; no reliable D call. Germline V gene lookup returns CDR1 SGHRS and CDR2 YFSETQ. The CDR3 extends over 15 amino acids. Trimming shortened V by 4 bases and J by 5 bases, and 18 bases separated the two germline ends.